The clone carrying this T cell receptor beta chain has just a few counts. Its target is not known. This entry comes from a study of human T cells and chemical hapten exposure. TCRdb reanalysed the RACE reads using MiXCR and keeps one entry per CDR3 protein. The sample has 150,000 to 200,000 distinct CDR3 sequences; around a quarter are singletons. Germline lookup yields CDR1 MNHEY and CDR2 SMNVEV (reference sequence). The length of the CDR3 is 14 residues. The V gene lost 0 bases and the J gene lost 7 bases, with 13 bases spanning the gap. Study-level findings and limits: All donors were alopecia patients, so their immunity may differ from that of healthy people. Significantly more large CDR3 similarity clusters were formed by expanded TCRs than by controls. High-frequency TCRs, those above 1 in 1000, stayed the same after DPC sensitization.

The time point here: patch test 3, about 24 weeks after DPC sensitization. Treatment denoted: therapeutic diphenylcyclopropenone sensitization with weekly scalp DPC. The clonotype was recovered from a woman aged 40 to 49 with alopecia areata. Some clones in this sample may be carry-over from other donors' samples. This chain joins TRBV27 and TRBJ2-7, with no clear D. Sequenced material: whole blood, taken in connection with sensitization to the hapten diphenylcyclopropenone (DPC). CDR3 nucleotide sequence: TGTGCCAGCAGTTTATCGAGAGCTGCCGGGGAGCAGTACTTC. It specifies CASSLSRAAGEQYF.